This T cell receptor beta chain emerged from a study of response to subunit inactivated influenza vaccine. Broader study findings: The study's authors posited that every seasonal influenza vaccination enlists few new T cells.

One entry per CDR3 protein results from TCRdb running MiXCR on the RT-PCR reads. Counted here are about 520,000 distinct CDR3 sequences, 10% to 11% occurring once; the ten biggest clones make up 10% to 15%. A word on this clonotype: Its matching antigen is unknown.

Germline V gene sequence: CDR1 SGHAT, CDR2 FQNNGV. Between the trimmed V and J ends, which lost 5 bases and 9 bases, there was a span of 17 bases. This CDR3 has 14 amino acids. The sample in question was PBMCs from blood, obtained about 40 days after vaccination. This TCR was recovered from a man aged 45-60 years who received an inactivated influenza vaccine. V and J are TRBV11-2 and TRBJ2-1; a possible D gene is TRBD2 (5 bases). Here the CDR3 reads CASSLPTREGEQFF. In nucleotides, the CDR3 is TGTGCCAGCAGCCTCCCCACTAGGGAAGGTGAGCAGTTCTTC.